This TCR beta chain was retrieved from a study of T cell repertoires in ileal Crohn's disease. Study findings and constraints: Active smokers at surgery had more clonal expansions than non-smokers. Compared with CD4 T cells, sorted CD8 cells carried more expanded clones.

Described time point: neoterminal ileum biopsy at postoperative endoscopy, about 6 months after surgery. Patients were adults with ileal or ileocolonic Crohn's disease needing resection. This clone was seen once. The antigen remains unidentified. Using immunoSEQ multiplex PCR, the repertoire was profiled, and TCRdb retains in-frame clones only, with some absent. The sample contains about 59,000 clones, about 88% of which appear only once. This clonotype was obtained from an adult with Crohn's disease. Sequenced material: ileal tissue.

CDR3 region: CASSLNRGGENTEAFF. Here the CDR3 DNA reads TGTGCCAGCAGTTTAAACAGGGGAGGCGAGAACACTGAAGCTTTCTTT. V usage is TRBV28 and J usage is TRBJ1-1, with 7 bases aligning to TRBD1. After removal of 2 bases from V and 1 base from J, the junction contained 7 bases not matched to a gene. The CDR3 is made up of 16 amino acids. Germline CDR1 is MDHEN and CDR2 is SYDVKM.